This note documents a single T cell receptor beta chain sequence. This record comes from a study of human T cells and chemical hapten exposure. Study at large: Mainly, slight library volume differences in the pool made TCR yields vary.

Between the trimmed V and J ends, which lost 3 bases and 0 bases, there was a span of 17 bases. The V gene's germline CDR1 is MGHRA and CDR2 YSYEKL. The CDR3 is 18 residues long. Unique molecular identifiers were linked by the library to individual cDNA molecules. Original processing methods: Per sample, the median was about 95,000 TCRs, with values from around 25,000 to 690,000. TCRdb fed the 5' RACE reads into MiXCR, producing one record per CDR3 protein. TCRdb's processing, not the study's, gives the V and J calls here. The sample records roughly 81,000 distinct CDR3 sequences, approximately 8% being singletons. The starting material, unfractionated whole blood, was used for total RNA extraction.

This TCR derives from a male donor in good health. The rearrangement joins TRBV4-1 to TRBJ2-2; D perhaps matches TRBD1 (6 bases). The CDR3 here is CASSQGEGGQTNTGELFF. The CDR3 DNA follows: TGCGCCAGCAGCCAGGGAGAGGGCGGACAGACGAACACCGGGGAGCTGTTTTTT.